Sequencing of this T cell receptor (beta chain) was carried out in a study of CD8 T cells in ankylosing spondylitis. Regarding the study as a whole: Clones linked to disease were reported to show significant enrichment in matched ankylosing spondylitis synovial fluid. A motif in TCR beta, a set of roughly eight highly homologous variants, appeared characteristic of ankylosing spondylitis blood.

A quantitative 5'-RACE method, one with molecular barcodes, was used to make TCR beta libraries. MiXCR, applied by TCRdb to the 5' RACE reads, yields one record per CDR3 protein. The table has fewer than 550,000 distinct CDR3 sequences, 5.3% seen once. Germline V gene sequence: CDR1 LGHNA, CDR2 YSLEER. CDR3 length: 15 amino acids. The trim removed 1 base at V and 5 bases at J, leaving 3 bases unmatched. This clonotype was detected many times. The antigen is undetermined. The sequencing input was blood, either unsorted or a sorted T cell fraction (not recorded which). The rearrangement uses TRBV4-3 and TRBJ2-7; 12 nucleotides align to TRBD2. The sequence came from a male donor with ankylosing spondylitis. CDR3 sequence reads: CASSQGLAGANEQYF. The CDR3, as DNA: TGCGCCAGCAGCCAAGGACTAGCGGGAGCTAACGAGCAGTACTTC.